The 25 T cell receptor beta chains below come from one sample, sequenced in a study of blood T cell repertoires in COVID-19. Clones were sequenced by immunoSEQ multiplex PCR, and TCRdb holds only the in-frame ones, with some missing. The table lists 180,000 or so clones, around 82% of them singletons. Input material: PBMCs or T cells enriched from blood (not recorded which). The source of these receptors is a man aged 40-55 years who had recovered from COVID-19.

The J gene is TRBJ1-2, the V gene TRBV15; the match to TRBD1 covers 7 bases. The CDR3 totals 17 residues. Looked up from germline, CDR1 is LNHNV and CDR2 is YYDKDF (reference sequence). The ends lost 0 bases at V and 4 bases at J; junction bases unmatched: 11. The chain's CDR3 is CATSRDQAQGQVYGYTF. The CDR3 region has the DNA TGTGCCACCAGCAGAGATCAGGCACAGGGGCAAGTCTATGGCTACACCTTC.

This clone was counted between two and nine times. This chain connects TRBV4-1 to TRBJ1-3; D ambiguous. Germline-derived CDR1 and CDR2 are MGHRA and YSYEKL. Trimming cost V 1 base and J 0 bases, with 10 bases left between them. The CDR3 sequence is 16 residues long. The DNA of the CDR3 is TGCGCCAGCAGCCAAGTGGGCCCATCCTCTGGAAACACCATATATTTT. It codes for CASSQVGPSSGNTIYF.

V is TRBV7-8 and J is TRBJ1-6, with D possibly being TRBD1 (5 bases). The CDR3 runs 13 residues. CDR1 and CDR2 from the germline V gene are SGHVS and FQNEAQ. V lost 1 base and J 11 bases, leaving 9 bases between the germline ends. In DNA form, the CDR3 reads TGTGCCAGCAGCTTAGGACAGCCGGCACCCCTCCACTTT. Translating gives CASSLGQPAPLHF.

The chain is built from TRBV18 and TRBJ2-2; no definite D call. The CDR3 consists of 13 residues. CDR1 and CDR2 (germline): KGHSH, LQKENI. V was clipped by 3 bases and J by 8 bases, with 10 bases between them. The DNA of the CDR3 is TGTGCCAGCTCACCCGCGGCCGGAGGGGAGCTGTTTTTT. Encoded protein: CASSPAAGGELFF. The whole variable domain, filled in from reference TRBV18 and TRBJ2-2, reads NAGVMQNPRHLVRRRGQEARLRCSPMKGHSHVYWYRQLPEEGLKFMVYLQKENIIDESGMPKERFSAEFPKEGPSILRIQQVVRGDSAAYFCASSPAAGGELFFGEGSRLTVL.

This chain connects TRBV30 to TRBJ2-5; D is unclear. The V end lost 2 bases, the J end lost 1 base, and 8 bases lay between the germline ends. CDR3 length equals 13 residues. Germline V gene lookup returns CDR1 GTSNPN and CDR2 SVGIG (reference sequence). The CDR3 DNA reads TGTGCCTGGAGTCCCCAGGCCCAAGAGACCCAGTACTTC. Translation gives CAWSPQAQETQYF.

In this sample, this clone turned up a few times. CDR3 in amino acids: CASSLRGRYGYTF. CDR3 coding DNA: TGTGCCAGCAGCTTAAGGGGTCGGTATGGCTACACCTTC. This sequence joins TRBV3-1 (or the pseudogene TRBV3-2) and TRBJ1-2; TRBD1 might be the D (5 bases). The CDR3 is 13 amino acids. Trimming shortened V by 5 bases and J by 5 bases, and 12 bases separated the two germline ends. Germline CDR1 reads LGHDT; CDR2 reads YNNKEL (reference sequence).

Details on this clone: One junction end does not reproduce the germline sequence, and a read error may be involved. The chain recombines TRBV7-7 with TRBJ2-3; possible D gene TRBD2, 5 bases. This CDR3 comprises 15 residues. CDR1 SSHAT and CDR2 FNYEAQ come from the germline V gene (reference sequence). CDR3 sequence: CASSWPLASSDTQYF. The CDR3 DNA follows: TGTGCTAGCAGCTGGCCCCTCGCTAGCTCAGATACGCAGTATTTT.

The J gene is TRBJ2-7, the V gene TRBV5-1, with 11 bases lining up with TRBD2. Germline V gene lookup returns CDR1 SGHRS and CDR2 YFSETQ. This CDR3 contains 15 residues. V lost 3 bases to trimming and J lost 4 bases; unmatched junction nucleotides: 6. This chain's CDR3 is CASSSGTSGWYEQYF. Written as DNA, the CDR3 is TGCGCCAGCAGCTCCGGGACTAGCGGTTGGTACGAGCAGTACTTC.

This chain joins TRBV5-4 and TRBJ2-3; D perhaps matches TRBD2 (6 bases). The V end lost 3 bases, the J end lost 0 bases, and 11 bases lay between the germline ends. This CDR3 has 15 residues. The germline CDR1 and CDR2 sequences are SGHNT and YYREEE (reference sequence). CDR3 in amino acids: CASSSRRVSTDTQYF. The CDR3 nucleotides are TGTGCCAGCAGCTCGCGGAGGGTGAGCACAGATACGCAGTATTTT.

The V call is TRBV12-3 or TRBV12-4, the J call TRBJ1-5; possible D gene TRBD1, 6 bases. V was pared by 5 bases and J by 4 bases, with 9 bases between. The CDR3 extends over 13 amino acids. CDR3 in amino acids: CASSADRNQPQHF. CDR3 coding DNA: TGTGCCAGCAGTGCGGACAGAAATCAGCCCCAGCATTTT.

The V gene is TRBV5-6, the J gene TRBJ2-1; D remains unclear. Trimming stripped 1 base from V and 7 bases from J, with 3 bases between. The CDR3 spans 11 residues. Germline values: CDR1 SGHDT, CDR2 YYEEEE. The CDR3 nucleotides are TGTGCCAGCAGCTTGCAGAATGAGCAGTTCTTC. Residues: CASSLQNEQFF.

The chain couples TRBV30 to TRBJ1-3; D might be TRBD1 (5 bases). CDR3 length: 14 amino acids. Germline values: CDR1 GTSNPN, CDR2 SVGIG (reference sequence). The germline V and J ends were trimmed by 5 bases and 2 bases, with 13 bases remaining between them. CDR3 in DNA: TGTGCCTGGGAACAGGTAACAACTGGAAACACCATATATTTT. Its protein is CAWEQVTTGNTIYF.

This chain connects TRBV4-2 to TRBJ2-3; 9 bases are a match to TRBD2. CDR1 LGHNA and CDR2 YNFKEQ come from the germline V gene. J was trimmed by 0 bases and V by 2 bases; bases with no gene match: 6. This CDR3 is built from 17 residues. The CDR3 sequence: CASSQIAGVLSTDTQYF. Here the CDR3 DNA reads TGTGCCAGCAGCCAAATAGCGGGGGTACTTAGCACAGATACGCAGTATTTT.

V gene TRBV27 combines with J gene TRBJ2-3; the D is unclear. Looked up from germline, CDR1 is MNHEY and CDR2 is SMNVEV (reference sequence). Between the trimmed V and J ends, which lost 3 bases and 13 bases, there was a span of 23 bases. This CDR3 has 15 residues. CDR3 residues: CASSLFADLTDRKYF. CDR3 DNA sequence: TGTGCCAGCAGTTTGTTCGCAGATCTCACAGATAGAAAGTATTTT.

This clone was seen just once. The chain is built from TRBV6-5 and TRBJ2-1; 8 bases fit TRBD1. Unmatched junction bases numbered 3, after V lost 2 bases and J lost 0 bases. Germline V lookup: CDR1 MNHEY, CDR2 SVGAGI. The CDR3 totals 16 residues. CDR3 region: CASSYRQGSSYNEQFF. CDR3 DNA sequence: TGTGCCAGCAGTTACCGACAGGGGAGCTCCTACAATGAGCAGTTCTTC.

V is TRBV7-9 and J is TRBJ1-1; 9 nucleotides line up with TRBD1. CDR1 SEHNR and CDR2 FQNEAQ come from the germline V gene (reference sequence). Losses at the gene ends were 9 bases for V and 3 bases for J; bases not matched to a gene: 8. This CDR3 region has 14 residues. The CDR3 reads CASRNRGRHTEAFF. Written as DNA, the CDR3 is TGTGCCAGTAGAAACAGGGGGCGTCACACTGAAGCTTTCTTT.

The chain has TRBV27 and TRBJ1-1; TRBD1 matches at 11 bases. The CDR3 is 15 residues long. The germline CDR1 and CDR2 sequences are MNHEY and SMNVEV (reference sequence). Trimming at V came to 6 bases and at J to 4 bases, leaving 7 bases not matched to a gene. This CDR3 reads CASRGTGGGSTEAFF. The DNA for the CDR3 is TGTGCCAGCAGGGGGACAGGGGGAGGTAGCACTGAAGCTTTCTTT.

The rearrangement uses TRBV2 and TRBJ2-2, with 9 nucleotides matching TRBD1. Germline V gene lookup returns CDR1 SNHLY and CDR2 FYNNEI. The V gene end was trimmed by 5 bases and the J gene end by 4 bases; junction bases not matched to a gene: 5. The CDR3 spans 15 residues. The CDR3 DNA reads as TGTGCCAGCAGTTTAGGACAGGGGTCCACCGGGGAGCTGTTTTTT. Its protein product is CASSLGQGSTGELFF.

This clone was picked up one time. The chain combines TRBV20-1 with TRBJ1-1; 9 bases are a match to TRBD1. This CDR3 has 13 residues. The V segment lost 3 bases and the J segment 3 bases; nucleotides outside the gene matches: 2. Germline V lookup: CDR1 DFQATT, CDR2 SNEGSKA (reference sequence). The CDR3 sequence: CSASWTGDTEAFF. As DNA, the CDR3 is TGCAGTGCTAGTTGGACAGGGGACACTGAAGCTTTCTTT.

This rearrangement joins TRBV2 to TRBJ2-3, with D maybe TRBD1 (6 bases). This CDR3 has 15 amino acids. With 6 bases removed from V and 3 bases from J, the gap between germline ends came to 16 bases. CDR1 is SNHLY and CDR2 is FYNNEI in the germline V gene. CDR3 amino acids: CASSKGGLATDTQYF. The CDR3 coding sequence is TGTGCCAGCAGCAAAGGGGGTCTTGCTACAGATACGCAGTATTTT.

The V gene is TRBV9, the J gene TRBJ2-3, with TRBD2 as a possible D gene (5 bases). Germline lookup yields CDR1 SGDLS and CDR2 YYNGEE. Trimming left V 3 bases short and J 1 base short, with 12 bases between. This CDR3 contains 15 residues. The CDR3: CASSGGLRGTDTQYF. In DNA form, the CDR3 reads TGTGCCAGCAGCGGTGGACTCCGGGGCACAGATACGCAGTATTTT. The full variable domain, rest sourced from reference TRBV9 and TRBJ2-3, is DSGVTQTPKHLITATGQRVTLRCSPRSGDLSVYWYQQSLDQGLQFLIQYYNGEERAKGNILERFSAQQFPDLHSELNLSSLELGDSALYFCASSGGLRGTDTQYFGPGTRLTVL.

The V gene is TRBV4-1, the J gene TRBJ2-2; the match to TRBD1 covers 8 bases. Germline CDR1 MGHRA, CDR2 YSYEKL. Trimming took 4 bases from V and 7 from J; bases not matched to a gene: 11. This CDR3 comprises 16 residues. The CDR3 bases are TGCGCCAGCAGCCCCCGACAGGGGTTAGGGATCGGGGAGCTGTTTTTT. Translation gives CASSPRQGLGIGELFF.

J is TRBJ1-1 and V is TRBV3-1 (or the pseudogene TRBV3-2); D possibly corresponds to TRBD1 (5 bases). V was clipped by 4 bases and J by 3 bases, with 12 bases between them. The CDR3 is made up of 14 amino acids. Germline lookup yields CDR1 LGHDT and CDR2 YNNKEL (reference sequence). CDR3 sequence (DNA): TGTGCCAGCAGCCCCTTGGGAGGGGACACTGAAGCTTTCTTT. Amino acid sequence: CASSPLGGDTEAFF.

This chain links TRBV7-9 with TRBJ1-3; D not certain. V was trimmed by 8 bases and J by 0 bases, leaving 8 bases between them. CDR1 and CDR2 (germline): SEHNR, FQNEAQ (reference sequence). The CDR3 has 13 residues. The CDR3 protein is CASGLPSGNTIYF. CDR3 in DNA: TGTGCCAGCGGACTGCCCTCTGGAAACACCATATATTTT.

The CDR3: CASRGDSGSGYTF. In nucleotides, the CDR3 is TGTGCCAGCAGGGGGGACAGCGGAAGTGGCTACACCTTC. The chain has TRBV3-1 (or the pseudogene TRBV3-2) and TRBJ1-2; 7 bases fit TRBD1. Per germline, CDR1 LGHDT and CDR2 YNNKEL (reference sequence). CDR3 size: 13 residues. V lost 6 bases to trimming and J lost 7 bases; unmatched junction nucleotides: 8.